This TCR beta chain was recorded in a study of cytomegalovirus exposure and HLA in healthy donors. PCR amplification relied on 60 Vbeta primers (plus 13 Jbeta primers). Assay: immunoSEQ multiplex PCR; the TCRdb copy retains only in-frame clones and omits some. The sample yields some 150,000 clones, roughly four fifths seen once. This clone was picked up one time. The antigen remains unidentified. The CDR3 contains 9 residues. Between the trimmed V and J ends, which lost 8 bases and 6 bases, there was a span of 4 bases. From germline, CDR1 is MNHNS and CDR2 SASEGT. Findings and limits, study-wide: There were some V segments, including TRBV6-2 and TRBV6-3, excluded as indistinguishable.

Sequencing was carried out using PBMCs. This chain links TRBV6-1 with TRBJ1-2, with unresolved D. This TCR was sampled from a man aged 25-45 years in good health and CMV-seronegative. CDR3 in amino acids: CASADGYTF. The CDR3 DNA reads as TGTGCCAGCGCGGATGGCTACACCTTC.